One TCR beta chain is described in this entry. This record belongs to a study of blood T cell repertoires in COVID-19. Across the study: Both acute and convalescent COVID-19 samples were obtained from the United States, Italy and Spain. PBMCs, B-cell-depleted T cells, or T cells provided the cDNA or gDNA that made up the material.

Clones were read by immunoSEQ multiplex PCR, and TCRdb kept only the in-frame ones, dropping some. The sample records around 130,000 clones, 86% being singletons. Sequencing input: peripheral blood. This TCR was sampled from a man aged 35 to 55 with acute or convalescent COVID-19.

As DNA, the CDR3 is TGCGCCAGCAGCTTGGAGGCAGGGGGTGCCACAGATACGCAGTATTTT. Its translation: CASSLEAGGATDTQYF. The chain recombines TRBV5-1 with TRBJ2-3; 7 bases fit TRBD1. The CDR3 length is 16 residues. V lost 0 bases to trimming and J lost 2 bases; unmatched junction nucleotides: 6. CDR1 SGHRS and CDR2 YFSETQ come from the germline V gene.